This record concerns one T cell receptor beta chain sequence. Its antigen remains unknown. Produced via immunoSEQ multiplex PCR; TCRdb's table is partial and in-frame only. The sample shows roughly 150,000 clones, more than 70% of them seen only once. This entry comes from a study of T cell responses to AZD1222 COVID-19 vaccine. The CDR3 totals 12 residues. CDR1 is LNHNV and CDR2 is YYDKDF in the germline V gene (reference sequence). V was shortened by 0 bases and J by 8 bases, with 4 bases between the two germline ends. Notes on the study in general: Of spike-specific TCRs, nearly half reportedly target regions left unmutated in variants. Only six or seven AZD1222 recipients tested seropositive at baseline.

Sequences were derived from peripheral blood, sampled on day 0 of AZD1222 vaccination. The gene calls are TRBV15 and TRBJ1-4, with D hard to call. The receptor was isolated from an adult in good health. The CDR3 coding sequence is TGTGCCACCAGCAGAGATATGGAAAAACTGTTTTTT. Encoded protein: CATSRDMEKLFF.